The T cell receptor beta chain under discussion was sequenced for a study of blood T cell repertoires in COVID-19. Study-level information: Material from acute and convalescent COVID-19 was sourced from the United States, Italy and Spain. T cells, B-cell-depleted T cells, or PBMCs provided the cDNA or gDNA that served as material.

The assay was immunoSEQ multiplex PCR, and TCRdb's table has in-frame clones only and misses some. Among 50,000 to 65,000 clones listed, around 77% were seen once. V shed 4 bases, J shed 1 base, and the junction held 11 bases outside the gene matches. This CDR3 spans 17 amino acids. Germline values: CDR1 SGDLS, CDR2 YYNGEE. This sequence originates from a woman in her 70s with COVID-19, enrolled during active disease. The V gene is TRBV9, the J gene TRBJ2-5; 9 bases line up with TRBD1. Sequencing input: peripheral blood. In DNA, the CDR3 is TGTGCCAGCAGCCCGCGACAGGGGGGAAGAGGCCAAGAGACCCAGTACTTC. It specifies CASSPRQGGRGQETQYF. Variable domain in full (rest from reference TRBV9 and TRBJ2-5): DSGVTQTPKHLITATGQRVTLRCSPRSGDLSVYWYQQSLDQGLQFLIQYYNGEERAKGNILERFSAQQFPDLHSELNLSSLELGDSALYFCASSPRQGGRGQETQYFGPGTRLLVL.